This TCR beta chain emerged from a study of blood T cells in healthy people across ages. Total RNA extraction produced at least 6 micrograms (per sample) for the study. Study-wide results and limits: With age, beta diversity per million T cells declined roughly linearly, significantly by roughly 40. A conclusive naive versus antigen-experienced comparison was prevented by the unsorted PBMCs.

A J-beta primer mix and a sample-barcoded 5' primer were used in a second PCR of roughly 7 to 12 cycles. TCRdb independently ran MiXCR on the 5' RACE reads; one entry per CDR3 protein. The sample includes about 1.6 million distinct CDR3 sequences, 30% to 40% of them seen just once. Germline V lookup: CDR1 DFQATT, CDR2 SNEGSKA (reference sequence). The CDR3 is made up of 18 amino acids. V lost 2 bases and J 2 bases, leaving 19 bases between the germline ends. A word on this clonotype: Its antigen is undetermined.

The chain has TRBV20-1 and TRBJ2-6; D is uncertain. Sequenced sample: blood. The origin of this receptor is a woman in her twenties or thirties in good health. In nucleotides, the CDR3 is TGCAGTGCTAGACCTCAGTCTGTCCCTTATGCTGGGGCCAACGTCCTGACTTTC. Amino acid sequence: CSARPQSVPYAGANVLTF.